This is a list of T cell receptor beta chains from one sample in a study of memory CD4+ T cells and cytomegalovirus serostatus. The repertoire was sequenced with immunoSEQ multiplex PCR; TCRdb's copy has only in-frame clones and lacks some. The sample carries about 25,000 clones, under 85% recorded once. The sequenced sample was memory CD4+ T cells from blood. These receptors all stem from an adult in good health and CMV-seronegative. Both conserved end residues are part of each CDR3. D genes are given only for firm matches. Rows give clone size only sometimes, using once, few, many, or a class for an expanded clone.

>TRBD2|TRBJ2-3|.|TRBV7-2
CAPTSGGAKLYTDTQYF
TGTGCTCCCACTAGCGGGGGTGCCAAACTGTACACAGATACGCAGTATTTT
>.|TRBJ2-7|.|TRBV5-1
CASSLARESYEQYF
TGCGCCAGCAGCTTGGCCAGGGAATCCTACGAGCAGTACTTC
>TRBD1|TRBJ1-1|few|TRBV6-6
CASSTDRVAFF
TGTGCCAGCAGTACCGACAGGGTGGCTTTCTTT
>TRBD2|TRBJ2-7|.|TRBV23-1
CASIPLAGYEQYF
TGCGCCAGCATTCCGCTAGCGGGGTACGAGCAGTACTTC
>.|TRBJ2-2|.|TRBV5-6
CASSQTSGAGELFF
TGTGCCAGCAGCCAGACGTCAGGGGCCGGGGAGCTGTTTTTT
>.|TRBJ1-2|few|TRBV9
CASSVTGHSGYTF
TGTGCCAGCAGCGTAACAGGGCACAGTGGCTACACCTTC
>.|TRBJ2-5|.|TRBV11-2
CASSPAGADRSKETQYF
TGTGCCAGCAGCCCAGCGGGCGCAGATAGGAGCAAAGAGACCCAGTACTTC
>.|TRBJ2-7|few|TRBV20-1
CSANDAYEQYF
TGCAGTGCTAATGACGCGTACGAGCAGTACTTC
>TRBD1|TRBJ1-1|.|TRBV9
CASSAQPGQPDEAFF
TGTGCCAGCAGCGCGCAGCCGGGACAGCCCGATGAAGCTTTCTTT
>.|TRBJ1-3|.|TRBV10-3
CAISGTGTSSGNTIYF
TGTGCCATCAGTGGAACCGGGACCTCATCTGGAAACACCATATATTTT
>.|TRBJ1-2|few|TRBV29-1
CSVVGQGGGYTF
TGCAGCGTTGTAGGGCAGGGAGGCGGCTACACCTTC
>TRBD1|TRBJ2-2|.|TRBV19
CASSVGTANTGELFF
TGTGCCAGTAGTGTCGGGACAGCGAACACCGGGGAGCTGTTTTTT